This T cell receptor (beta chain) was recorded in a study of post-analysis software for immune sequencing data. Study as a whole: Included among the disease courses, which were recorded for the cohort, were relapsing-remitting, secondary progressive and progressive-relapsing multiple sclerosis. Study-level findings and limits: Patients had higher frequencies than controls of about five TRBV segments, including TRBV5-6, TRBV5-1 and TRBV20-1.

Carried by the TCR beta cDNA libraries were unique molecular identifiers. TCRdb independently ran MiXCR on the PCR reads; one entry per CDR3 protein. The sample contains some 890,000 distinct CDR3 sequences, about 50% of which appear only once. About this clonotype itself: The antigen is unknown.

Germline CDR1 is SEHNR and CDR2 is FQNEAQ (reference sequence). Trimming pared 5 bases from V and 0 bases from J, leaving 11 bases between. The CDR3 runs to 16 residues. This TCR was recovered from a girl aged 10-17 years with multiple sclerosis. The gene calls are TRBV7-9 and TRBJ2-6; D uncertain. Sequences were obtained from blood. The CDR3 here is CASSPQSFSGANVLTF. The CDR3 DNA follows: TGTGCCAGCAGCCCCCAGAGTTTCTCTGGGGCCAACGTCCTGACTTTC.